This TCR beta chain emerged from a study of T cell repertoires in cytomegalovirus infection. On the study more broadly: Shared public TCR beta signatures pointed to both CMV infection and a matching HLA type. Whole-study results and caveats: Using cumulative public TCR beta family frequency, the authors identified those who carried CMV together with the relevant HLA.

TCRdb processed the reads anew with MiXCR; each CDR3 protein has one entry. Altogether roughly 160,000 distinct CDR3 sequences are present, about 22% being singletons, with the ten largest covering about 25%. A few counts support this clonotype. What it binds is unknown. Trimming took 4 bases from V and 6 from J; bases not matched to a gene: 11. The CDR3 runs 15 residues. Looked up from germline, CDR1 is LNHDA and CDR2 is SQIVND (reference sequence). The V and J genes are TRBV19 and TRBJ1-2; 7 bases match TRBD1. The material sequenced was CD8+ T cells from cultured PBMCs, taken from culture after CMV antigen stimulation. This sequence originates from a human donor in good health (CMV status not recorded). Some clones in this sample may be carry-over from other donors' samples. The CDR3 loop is CASSTNTGTVDGYTF. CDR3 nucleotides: TGTGCCAGTAGTACGAACACCGGGACAGTCGATGGCTACACCTTC. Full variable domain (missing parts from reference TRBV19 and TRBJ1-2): DGGITQSPKYLFRKEGQNVTLSCEQNLNHDAMYWYRQDPGQGLRLIYYSQIVNDFQKGDIAEGYSVSREKKESFPLTVTSAQKNPTAFYLCASSTNTGTVDGYTFGSGTRLTVV.